Each of the 4 T cell receptor beta chains below was sequenced from the same sample in a study of blood T cell repertoires in COVID-19. The assay was immunoSEQ multiplex PCR, and TCRdb's table has in-frame clones only and misses some. Among tens of thousands of clones listed, over 70% were seen once. Sequencing was carried out using peripheral blood. These receptors were obtained from a man in his fifties with active COVID-19.

This clone occurred a few times. The chain joins TRBV5-8 to TRBJ2-2; the D is unclear. Germline CDR1 is SGHTS and CDR2 is YDEGEE. The CDR3 loop spans 12 amino acids. Trimming removed 0 bases from V and 7 bases from J, with 4 bases in between. The CDR3 sequence: CASSLDGGELFF. In nucleotides, the CDR3 is TGTGCCAGCAGCTTGGACGGCGGGGAGCTGTTTTTT. The variable domain in full, with the rest retrieved from reference TRBV5-8 and TRBJ2-2, is EAGVTQSPTHLIKTRGQQATLRCSPISGHTSVYWYQQALGLGLQFLLWYDEGEERNRGNFPPRFSGRQFPNYSSELNVNALELEDSALYLCASSLDGGELFFGEGSRLTVL.

The chain has TRBV5-1 and TRBJ2-7, with TRBD1 matching 8 bases. Per the germline V gene, CDR1 is SGHRS and CDR2 is YFSETQ. Trimming removed 4 bases from V and 3 bases from J; junction bases left unmatched: 6. This CDR3 has 14 amino acids. The CDR3 here is CASSPRTGRYEQYF. DNA for the CDR3: TGCGCCAGCAGCCCCAGGACAGGGCGCTACGAGCAGTACTTC.

This clone was counted a few times. This sequence joins TRBV7-8 and TRBJ2-7, with 7 bases that match TRBD1. This CDR3 is 14 amino acids long. From germline, CDR1 is SGHVS and CDR2 FQNEAQ. Trimming removed 5 bases from V and 1 base from J; junction bases left unmatched: 5. In DNA form, the CDR3 reads TGTGCCAGCAGCCTCGGGACAGCTTCCTACGAGCAGTACTTC. This sequence encodes CASSLGTASYEQYF.

CDR3 coding DNA: TGCGCCAGCAGCTCGGCCTGGACTAGCGGGGGAGCCACAGATACGCAGTATTTT. It translates to CASSSAWTSGGATDTQYF. The J gene is TRBJ2-3, the V gene TRBV5-1, with 13 bases matching TRBD2. The J segment lost 2 bases and the V segment lost 3 bases, leaving 9 bases of the junction unmatched. The CDR3 loop spans 18 amino acids. Germline CDR1 SGHRS, CDR2 YFSETQ.